This T cell receptor (beta chain) originates from a study of beta chain features in type 1 diabetes. Study conclusions and caveats: Any PCR bias toward short templates would affect both groups alike.

With respect to this clone: What it binds is unknown.

V lost 5 bases to trimming and J lost 7 bases; unmatched junction nucleotides: 5. The CDR3 consists of 13 residues. Germline CDR1 is SGHTA and CDR2 is FQGTGA. Reverse transcribing all isolated RNA meant expressed TCRB transcripts were sequenced. Assay used: immunoSEQ multiplex PCR; TCRdb lists only in-frame clones, some missing. The sample shows roughly 400,000 clones, roughly 16% of them seen only once. The chain joins TRBV7-3 to TRBJ1-1; 9 bases align to TRBD1. The specimen was naive CD4+ T cells from blood. The clonotype originates from a woman in her late teens or twenties in good health. The CDR3: CASSPGQGVEAFF. The CDR3 region has the DNA TGTGCCAGCAGCCCGGGACAGGGTGTTGAAGCTTTCTTT.